Below, 21 T cell receptor beta chains from the same sample are listed, as sequenced in a study of cytomegalovirus exposure and HLA in healthy donors. Vbeta (60) and Jbeta (13) primers were used in the PCR. Generated by immunoSEQ multiplex PCR, the TCRdb table keeps only in-frame clones and is missing some. Among 90,000 to 130,000 clones listed, 55% to 75% were seen once. The sequenced material came from PBMCs. These receptors were obtained from a man aged 25 to 40 in good health and CMV-seropositive.

The J gene is TRBJ1-3, the V gene TRBV30; possibly TRBD1 for D (5 bases). The V gene lost 2 bases and the J gene lost 3 bases, with 8 bases spanning the gap. The length of the CDR3 is 13 residues. Germline CDR1 and CDR2: GTSNPN and SVGIG (reference sequence). The chain's CDR3 is CAWSRGYGNTIYF. CDR3 nucleotide sequence: TGTGCCTGGAGTAGGGGCTATGGAAACACCATATATTTT.

Details on this clone: Other DNA sequences in the sample encode the same CDR3. The rearrangement links TRBV6-4 to TRBJ2-3; 10 positions match TRBD2. Germline V gene data show CDR1 as MRHNA and CDR2 as SNTAGT. Trimming cost V 5 bases and J 3 bases; bases outside gene matches: 5. The CDR3 runs to 15 residues. CDR3 loop: CASSMGLAWTDTQYF. For the CDR3, the DNA is TGTGCCAGCAGTATGGGACTAGCGTGGACAGATACGCAGTATTTT.

The gene calls are TRBV29-1 and TRBJ2-2; D is unresolved. Trimming stripped 3 bases from V and 1 base from J, with 3 bases between. Germline values: CDR1 SQVTM, CDR2 ANQGSEA. The CDR3 has 12 amino acids. The CDR3 bases are TGCAGCGTTGACAGGAACACCGGGGAGCTGTTTTTT. Residues: CSVDRNTGELFF.

The CDR3 DNA is TGCAGCGTTGAAGATCTAGGGGGCCGAGGATTTAACTATGGCTACACCTTC. Translation: CSVEDLGGRGFNYGYTF. This rearrangement joins TRBV29-1 to TRBJ1-2, with TRBD1 matching 7 bases. V was pared by 0 bases and J by 1 base, with 11 bases of the junction left unmatched. Germline values: CDR1 SQVTM, CDR2 ANQGSEA. The CDR3 totals 17 residues.

Here the CDR3 DNA reads TGTGCCAGCAGCGCGGGATCTTTTAGGGGGGAAAAACTGTTTTTT. Residues: CASSAGSFRGEKLFF. The rearrangement joins TRBV9 to TRBJ1-4; possible D gene TRBD1, 6 bases. CDR1 SGDLS and CDR2 YYNGEE come from the germline V gene. V lost 3 bases and J lost 8, with 17 bases in between. The CDR3 length is 15 residues. The variable domain in full, with the rest retrieved from reference TRBV9 and TRBJ1-4, is DSGVTQTPKHLITATGQRVTLRCSPRSGDLSVYWYQQSLDQGLQFLIQYYNGEERAKGNILERFSAQQFPDLHSELNLSSLELGDSALYFCASSAGSFRGEKLFFGSGTQLSVL.

This rearrangement joins TRBV30 to TRBJ1-3; D call uncertain. Germline values: CDR1 GTSNPN, CDR2 SVGIG (reference sequence). The CDR3 sequence is 11 residues long. V lost 3 bases and J lost 4, with 4 bases in between. The CDR3 nucleotides are TGTGCCTGGAGGTCGGGAAACACCATATATTTT. Amino acids: CAWRSGNTIYF.

The chain carries TRBV28 and TRBJ2-7; 9 bases agree with TRBD1. Per the germline V gene, CDR1 is MDHEN and CDR2 is SYDVKM. V gave up 2 bases and J gave up 4 bases; unmatched junction bases: 9. The CDR3 spans 16 residues. The CDR3 spells CASSLLPGQGYYEQYF. For the CDR3, the DNA is TGTGCCAGCAGTTTACTACCGGGACAGGGATATTACGAGCAGTACTTC.

This chain links TRBV7-6 with TRBJ1-1, with TRBD1 matching 9 bases. The CDR3 is 14 residues long. Germline lookup yields CDR1 SGHVS and CDR2 FNYEAQ. The junction had 5 bases not matched to a gene; V was cut back by 8 bases and J by 1 base. The DNA of the CDR3 is TGTGCCAGCGGGGACAGGGACCAGAACACTGAAGCTTTCTTT. It specifies CASGDRDQNTEAFF.

The chain uses TRBV19 and TRBJ2-2, with D perhaps matching TRBD2 (6 bases). Trimming removed 4 bases from V and 4 bases from J, with 13 bases in between. Germline lookup yields CDR1 LNHDA and CDR2 SQIVND (reference sequence). The length of the CDR3 is 15 residues. Written as DNA, the CDR3 is TGTGCCAGTAGTAGACAAGCGGGTTTCACCGGGGAGCTGTTTTTT. Translated, it gives CASSRQAGFTGELFF. Based on the CDR3 plus reference TRBV19 and TRBJ2-2, the full variable domain is DGGITQSPKYLFRKEGQNVTLSCEQNLNHDAMYWYRQDPGQGLRLIYYSQIVNDFQKGDIAEGYSVSREKKESFPLTVTSAQKNPTAFYLCASSRQAGFTGELFFGEGSRLTVL.

The chain uses TRBV5-6 and TRBJ2-2; maybe TRBD2 (6 bases). This CDR3 region has 18 residues. Trimming stripped 2 bases from V and 5 bases from J, with 22 bases between. Germline CDR1 SGHDT, CDR2 YYEEEE. DNA for the CDR3: TGTGCCAGCAGCTTTTCCAGGTGGAGGGCGGAGGGAACCGGGGAGCTGTTTTTT. Its translation: CASSFSRWRAEGTGELFF.

This clone was seen only once. V usage is TRBV5-4 and J usage is TRBJ1-2; 7 bases map to TRBD1. Germline V gene data show CDR1 as SGHNT and CDR2 as YYREEE (reference sequence). V trimming: 1 base; J trimming: 6 bases; junction bases outside the gene matches: 6. CDR3 length: 14 amino acids. This CDR3 is CASSLIVGGDGYTF. The CDR3 DNA sequence: TGTGCCAGCAGCTTGATAGTAGGGGGCGATGGCTACACCTTC.

V gene TRBV5-1 combines with J gene TRBJ2-3; a possible D gene is TRBD1 (6 bases). The length of the CDR3 is 17 residues. Trimming cost V 3 bases and J 0 bases, with 17 bases left between them. Germline assignment: CDR1 SGHRS and CDR2 YFSETQ. The CDR3 DNA is TGCGCCAGCAGCTCCCCGACGGACAGATTAAGCACAGATACGCAGTATTTT. Translation: CASSSPTDRLSTDTQYF.

This clone is a singleton in its sample. The chain uses TRBV18 and TRBJ2-7; a weak D match, TRBD2 (6 bases). CDR1 is KGHSH and CDR2 is LQKENI in the germline V gene. The ends were cut back, 1 base at V and 0 bases at J, with 13 bases in the middle. This CDR3 is built from 16 residues. CDR3 in DNA: TGTGCCAGCTCACCACAGGAGGGTCCCAGCTCCTACGAGCAGTACTTC. Residues: CASSPQEGPSSYEQYF.

The CDR3 region has the DNA TGTGCCAGCAGTCTACGGACAGGGAAATACGAGCAGTACTTC. Protein sequence: CASSLRTGKYEQYF. The V gene is TRBV6-5, the J gene TRBJ2-7, with 8 bases matching TRBD1. Germline lookup yields CDR1 MNHEY and CDR2 SVGAGI. With 5 bases clipped from V and 4 bases from J, the junction kept 7 bases outside the gene matches. The CDR3 covers 14 residues.

V and J are TRBV5-4 and TRBJ2-7, with 7 bases that match TRBD2. Germline loops: CDR1 SGHNT, CDR2 YYREEE (reference sequence). This CDR3 has 14 amino acids. V shed 2 bases, J shed 2 bases, and the junction held 4 bases outside the gene matches. The CDR3 region is CASSFLGRAYEQYF. The CDR3 bases are TGTGCCAGCAGCTTCCTGGGGAGGGCCTACGAGCAGTACTTC.

The rearrangement joins TRBV5-1 to TRBJ2-1, with D perhaps TRBD2 (5 bases). V lost 4 bases and J lost 0, with 17 bases in between. CDR1 and CDR2 (germline): SGHRS, YFSETQ. The CDR3 loop spans 17 amino acids. The CDR3 DNA follows: TGCGCCAGCAGCAAGTTAGCGAGCGGCAGCTCCTACAATGAGCAGTTCTTC. Protein sequence: CASSKLASGSSYNEQFF.

The chain couples TRBV7-8 to TRBJ1-3; 8 bases agree with TRBD1. CDR3 length: 20 amino acids. The germline CDR1 and CDR2 sequences are SGHVS and FQNEAQ. V shed 3 bases, J shed 0 bases, and the junction held 16 bases outside the gene matches. The CDR3 loop is CASSLDRVIGLESSGNTIYF. The CDR3 coding sequence is TGTGCCAGCAGCTTGGACAGGGTGATAGGACTGGAGAGCTCTGGAAACACCATATATTTT.

V usage is TRBV29-1 and J usage is TRBJ2-3; D might be TRBD2 (5 bases). Germline lookup yields CDR1 SQVTM and CDR2 ANQGSEA. This CDR3 region has 11 residues. The V end was cut by 6 bases, the J end by 5 bases, with 9 bases between. The CDR3 region has the DNA TGCAGCGTCGTCGGACTAGATACGCAGTATTTT. This codes for CSVVGLDTQYF.

The chain links TRBV4-2 to TRBJ1-1, with TRBD1 identical over 11 bases. Germline-derived CDR1 and CDR2 are LGHNA and YNFKEQ. The CDR3 loop spans 16 amino acids. J lost 4 bases, V lost 5 bases, and 9 bases had no gene match. CDR3 DNA sequence: TGTGCCAGCAGCTCCCGGACAGGGGGCTGGGTCACTGAAGCTTTCTTT. Its translation is CASSSRTGGWVTEAFF.

The CDR3: CASSFGAGNEQFF. The CDR3 DNA reads TGTGCCAGCAGCTTCGGCGCGGGGAATGAGCAGTTCTTC. The chain joins TRBV7-2 to TRBJ2-1; maybe TRBD2 (6 bases). In germline, CDR1 is SGHTA, CDR2 FQGNSA. V was pared by 3 bases and J by 7 bases, with 10 bases between. The CDR3 spans 13 residues.

The chain is built from TRBV5-1 and TRBJ1-4; no reliable D call. The V end was cut by 4 bases, the J end by 0 bases, with 19 bases between. This CDR3 region has 18 residues. Germline-derived CDR1 and CDR2 are SGHRS and YFSETQ. CDR3 in amino acids: CASSPYVGPSATNEKLFF. The CDR3 nucleotides are TGCGCCAGCAGCCCTTACGTAGGGCCTAGCGCAACTAATGAAAAACTGTTTTTT.